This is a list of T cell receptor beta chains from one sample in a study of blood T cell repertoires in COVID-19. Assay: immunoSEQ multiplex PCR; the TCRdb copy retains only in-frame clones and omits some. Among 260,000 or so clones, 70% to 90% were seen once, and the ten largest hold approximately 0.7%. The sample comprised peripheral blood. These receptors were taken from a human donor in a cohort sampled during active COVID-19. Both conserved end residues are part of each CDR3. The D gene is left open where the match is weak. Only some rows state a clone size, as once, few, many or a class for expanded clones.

CDR3: CASSTGQPSSYNSPLHF; DNA: TGCGCCAGCAGCACTGGACAGCCGAGCTCCTATAATTCACCCCTCCACTTT; J: TRBJ1-6; size: once; V: TRBV5-1; D: -
CDR3: CASSPGTGYSGNQPQHF; DNA: TGTGCCAGCTCACCCGGGACAGGGTATTCAGGCAATCAGCCCCAGCATTTT; J: TRBJ1-5; size: -; V: TRBV18; D: TRBD1
CDR3: CASSLVSRGGNYGYTF; DNA: TGTGCCAGCAGCTTAGTGTCCCGCGGGGGCAACTATGGCTACACCTTC; J: TRBJ1-2; size: -; V: TRBV7-8; D: -
CDR3: CASRTRTGSNYGYTF; DNA: TGTGCCAGCAGAACTCGGACAGGGTCTAACTATGGCTACACCTTC; J: TRBJ1-2; size: -; V: TRBV6-5; D: TRBD1
CDR3: CASSPQRYNEQFF; DNA: TGTGCCAGCAGCCCCCAGAGGTACAATGAGCAGTTCTTC; J: TRBJ2-1; size: -; V: TRBV5-4; D: -
CDR3: CASSQPGSTNEKLFF; DNA: TGCGCCAGCAGCCAACCGGGTTCAACTAATGAAAAACTGTTTTTT; J: TRBJ1-4; size: -; V: TRBV4-3; D: -
CDR3: CASSQGAYSNQPQHF; DNA: TGTGCCAGCAGCCAAGGAGCGTATAGCAATCAGCCCCAGCATTTT; J: TRBJ1-5; size: few; V: TRBV3-1/TRBV3-2; D: -
CDR3: CASSILGQGSEKLFF; DNA: TGTGCCAGTAGTATTTTGGGACAGGGGAGTGAAAAACTGTTTTTT; J: TRBJ1-4; size: few; V: TRBV19; D: TRBD1
CDR3: CASSLYGARAGYTF; DNA: TGTGCCAGCAGTTTATATGGGGCCCGCGCTGGCTACACCTTC; J: TRBJ1-2; size: -; V: TRBV27; D: -
CDR3: CASSLHGDIPYGYTF; DNA: TGTGCCAGCAGTTTACACGGGGACATCCCCTATGGCTACACCTTC; J: TRBJ1-2; size: -; V: TRBV27; D: -
CDR3: CATSKDRVGNYGYTF; DNA: TGTGCCACCAGCAAAGACAGGGTGGGTAACTATGGCTACACCTTC; J: TRBJ1-2; size: -; V: TRBV15; D: TRBD1
CDR3: CASSHHHSYGYTF; DNA: TGCGCCAGCAGCCATCACCACAGCTATGGCTACACCTTC; J: TRBJ1-2; size: -; V: TRBV4-1; D: -
CDR3: CASTVSSSYNEQFF; DNA: TGTGCCAGTACGGTTTCGAGCTCCTACAATGAGCAGTTCTTC; J: TRBJ2-1; size: -; V: TRBV19; D: -
CDR3: CASSPQGGGTEAFF; DNA: TGTGCCAGCAGCCCTCAGGGGGGCGGCACTGAAGCTTTCTTT; J: TRBJ1-1; size: -; V: TRBV7-2; D: TRBD1
CDR3: CASSLLGTGRNEQYF; DNA: TGTGCCAGCAGTTTATTGGGGACAGGGAGAAACGAGCAGTACTTC; J: TRBJ2-7; size: -; V: TRBV27; D: TRBD1
CDR3: CASRRTAGNTIYF; DNA: TGTGCCAGCAGGCGGACAGCTGGAAACACCATATATTTT; J: TRBJ1-3; size: -; V: TRBV6-5; D: -
CDR3: CASSPDSYGYTF; DNA: TGTGCCAGCTCACCGGACAGCTATGGCTACACCTTC; J: TRBJ1-2; size: once; V: TRBV18; D: -
CDR3: CSVEDQSGTDTQYF; DNA: TGCAGCGTTGAAGATCAAAGCGGTACAGATACGCAGTATTTT; J: TRBJ2-3; size: -; V: TRBV29-1; D: -
CDR3: CASSRGQNEKLFF; DNA: TGTGCCAGCAGCCGTGGACAGAATGAAAAACTGTTTTTT; J: TRBJ1-4; size: -; V: TRBV9; D: -
CDR3: CASSDSALRNSPLHF; DNA: TGTGCCAGCAGTGACAGCGCCCTAAGGAATTCACCCCTCCACTTT; J: TRBJ1-6; size: -; V: TRBV6-1; D: -
CDR3: CASSLGTTGVRSDTQYF; DNA: TGTGCCAGCAGTTTGGGAACAACGGGGGTGAGGTCAGATACGCAGTATTTT; J: TRBJ2-3; size: -; V: TRBV28; D: -
CDR3: CASSVVSGSSGEQYF; DNA: TGTGCCAGCAGCGTTGTTAGCGGGAGTTCCGGAGAGCAGTACTTC; J: TRBJ2-7; size: -; V: TRBV9; D: TRBD2
CDR3: CASSKTGANYGYTF; DNA: TGTGCCAGCAGCAAGACAGGGGCCAACTATGGCTACACCTTC; J: TRBJ1-2; size: -; V: TRBV6-2/TRBV6-3; D: TRBD1
CDR3: CASSPLRGGAGYTF; DNA: TGTGCCAGCAGTCCACTTAGGGGGGGCGCAGGCTACACCTTC; J: TRBJ1-2; size: once; V: TRBV6-5; D: -
CDR3: CATSRSRTSGRYYEQYF; DNA: TGTGCCACCAGCAGATCCCGGACTAGCGGGAGATACTACGAGCAGTACTTC; J: TRBJ2-7; size: -; V: TRBV15; D: TRBD2
CDR3: CASSNTGRGRETQYF; DNA: TGTGCCAGTAGTAATACCGGCCGGGGAAGGGAGACCCAGTACTTC; J: TRBJ2-5; size: -; V: TRBV19; D: -
CDR3: CASSSRKMTGTLYEQYF; DNA: TGTGCCAGCAGTTCCCGAAAAATGACAGGAACCCTTTACGAGCAGTACTTC; J: TRBJ2-7; size: -; V: TRBV27; D: -
CDR3: CASRRTAKNTEAFF; DNA: TGTGCCAGCAGAAGGACAGCTAAGAACACTGAAGCTTTCTTT; J: TRBJ1-1; size: -; V: TRBV6-5; D: -
CDR3: CASSRLARGDTQYF; DNA: TGCGCCAGCAGCCGACTAGCGAGAGGAGATACGCAGTATTTT; J: TRBJ2-3; size: -; V: TRBV4-3; D: TRBD2
CDR3: CASSGGGGGGELFF; DNA: TGTGCCAGCAGCGGCGGGGGAGGGGGCGGGGAGCTGTTTTTT; J: TRBJ2-2; size: -; V: TRBV7-2; D: -
CDR3: CASSQSPPQGYGNTEAFF; DNA: TGCGCCAGCAGTCAATCTCCTCCCCAGGGGTACGGGAACACTGAAGCTTTCTTT; J: TRBJ1-1; size: -; V: TRBV23-1; D: -
CDR3: CASSLKGEATNEKLFF; DNA: TGTGCCAGCAGCTTAAAGGGGGAAGCAACTAATGAAAAACTGTTTTTT; J: TRBJ1-4; size: -; V: TRBV5-6; D: -
CDR3: CASSVDGSRADYTF; DNA: TGTGCCAGCAGCGTAGACGGGAGCAGGGCTGACTACACCTTC; J: TRBJ1-2; size: -; V: TRBV9; D: -
CDR3: CASSGGGYTF; DNA: TGTGCCAGCAGCGGAGGCGGCTACACCTTC; J: TRBJ1-2; size: -; V: TRBV28; D: -
CDR3: CASSEAEGGRAFF; DNA: TGTGCCAGCAGTGAAGCGGAAGGGGGAAGAGCTTTCTTT; J: TRBJ1-1; size: -; V: TRBV2; D: -
CDR3: CASSPRQGDNTEAFF; DNA: TGTGCCAGCAGTCCCCGACAGGGGGACAACACTGAAGCTTTCTTT; J: TRBJ1-1; size: -; V: TRBV27; D: TRBD1
CDR3: CASRGSTTINTGELFF; DNA: TGCGCCAGCAGGGGGTCGACTACAATAAACACCGGGGAGCTGTTTTTT; J: TRBJ2-2; size: -; V: TRBV5-1; D: -
CDR3: CASSYPTGSSYNSPLHF; DNA: TGTGCCAGCAGTTACCCGACAGGAAGCTCCTATAATTCACCCCTCCACTTT; J: TRBJ1-6; size: -; V: TRBV6-2/TRBV6-3; D: -
CDR3: CASSYRFPDSNIQYF; DNA: TGTGCCAGCAGTTACCGATTCCCGGACAGCAACATTCAGTACTTC; J: TRBJ2-4; size: -; V: TRBV6-5; D: -
CDR3: CASKVGRKLDNEQFF; DNA: TGTGCCAGCAAGGTGGGGCGGAAATTAGATAATGAGCAGTTCTTC; J: TRBJ2-1; size: -; V: TRBV2; D: -
CDR3: CASSQDSGTVYEQYF; DNA: TGCGCCAGCAGCCAGGACTCCGGGACAGTCTACGAGCAGTACTTC; J: TRBJ2-7; size: -; V: TRBV4-3; D: TRBD1